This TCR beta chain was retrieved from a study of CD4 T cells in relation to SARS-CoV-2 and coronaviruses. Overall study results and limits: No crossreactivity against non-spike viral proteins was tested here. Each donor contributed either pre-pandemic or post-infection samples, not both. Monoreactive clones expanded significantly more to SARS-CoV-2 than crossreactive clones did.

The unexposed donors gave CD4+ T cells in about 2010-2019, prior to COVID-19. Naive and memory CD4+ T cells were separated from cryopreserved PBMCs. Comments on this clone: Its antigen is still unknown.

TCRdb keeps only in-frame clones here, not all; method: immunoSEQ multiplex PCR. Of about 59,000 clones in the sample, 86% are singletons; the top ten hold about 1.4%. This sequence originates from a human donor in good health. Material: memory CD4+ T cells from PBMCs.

The CDR3 bases are TGTGCCAGTACCCTAAACCGGGACGGGAGAAAGGGAGGGCCCCAGCATTTT. This encodes CASTLNRDGRKGGPQHF. The chain is built from TRBV19 and TRBJ1-5, with D possibly matching TRBD1 (5 bases). With 7 bases removed from V and 9 bases from J, the gap between germline ends came to 28 bases. Germline lookup yields CDR1 LNHDA and CDR2 SQIVND (reference sequence). The CDR3 spans 17 residues.